A single count supports the clone carrying this TCR beta chain. Antigen unknown. The sample belongs to a study of identifying expanded T cells in peripheral blood. Profiled with immunoSEQ multiplex PCR; TCRdb holds only in-frame clones, not every one. The table records some 97,000 clones, 88% of them present only once. Healthy donors had no documented immune events, such as infections, while sampled. Whole-study results and caveats: Technical replicates showed around 1.3 changed clones; around 2 weeks about 16.4; four weeks 19.

Germline V gene lookup returns CDR1 SGHRS and CDR2 YFSETQ. The length of the CDR3 is 15 residues. V lost 1 base and J lost 1; bases outside the gene matches: 4. The sequence derives from a person aged 18 to 75 in good health. Sequenced material: blood. J is TRBJ2-7 and V is TRBV5-1; 8 bases align to TRBD1. The DNA for the CDR3 is TGCGCCAGCAGCTTGAGACAGGGGATGTCCTACGAGCAGTACTTC. It specifies CASSLRQGMSYEQYF.